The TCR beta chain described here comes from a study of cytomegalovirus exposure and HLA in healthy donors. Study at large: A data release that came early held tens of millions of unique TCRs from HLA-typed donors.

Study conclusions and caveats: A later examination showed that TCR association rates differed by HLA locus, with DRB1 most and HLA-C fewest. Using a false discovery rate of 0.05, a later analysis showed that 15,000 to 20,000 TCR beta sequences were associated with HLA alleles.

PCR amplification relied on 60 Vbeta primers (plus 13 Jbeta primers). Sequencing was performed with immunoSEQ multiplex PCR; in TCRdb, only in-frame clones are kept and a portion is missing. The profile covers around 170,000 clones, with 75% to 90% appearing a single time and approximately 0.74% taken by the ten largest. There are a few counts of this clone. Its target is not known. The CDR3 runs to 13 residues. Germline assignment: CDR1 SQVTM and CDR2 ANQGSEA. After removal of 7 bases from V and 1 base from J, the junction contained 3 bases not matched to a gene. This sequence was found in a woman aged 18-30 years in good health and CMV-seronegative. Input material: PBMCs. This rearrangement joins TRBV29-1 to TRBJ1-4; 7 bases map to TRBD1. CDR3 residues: CSGRDRTNEKLFF. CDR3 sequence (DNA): TGCAGCGGCCGGGACAGAACTAATGAAAAACTGTTTTTT.